These T cell receptor beta chains were read from a single sample in a study of early T cells in non-severe SARS-CoV-2 infection. MiXCR, applied by TCRdb to the 5' RACE reads, yields one record per CDR3 protein. The sample consists of roughly 35,000 distinct CDR3 sequences, around 4% of them appearing once. The sample taken for sequencing was whole blood. The receptors were gathered from an adult who was a healthcare worker with PCR-confirmed SARS-CoV-2 infection or an uninfected control (not recorded which). The CDR3 runs from the conserved cysteine through the conserved F or W. A D gene is named only where the DNA matches it firmly. Clone size is not always given. Where it is, it says once, few, many or a class for expanded clones.

v_call	j_call	clone_size	d_call	cdr3_nt	cdr3_aa
TRBV4-3	TRBJ1-2	medium-sized	.	TGCGCCAGCGGCCTCACCGTAGCTAACTATGGCTACACCTTC	CASGLTVANYGYTF
TRBV12-3/TRBV12-4	TRBJ2-1	many	.	TGTGCCAGCAGTCCCGGTTGGCGAAAGAATGAGCAGTTCTTC	CASSPGWRKNEQFF
TRBV6-2/TRBV6-3	TRBJ1-1	.	TRBD1	TGTGCCAGCAGATCGACAGGGGACACTGAAGCTTTCTTT	CASRSTGDTEAFF
TRBV15	TRBJ2-1	.	.	TGTGCCACCAGCAGAACTCCTTATGAGCAGTTCTTC	CATSRTPYEQFF
TRBV18	TRBJ2-3	many	.	TGTGCCAGCTCACAATACCCCATCACCACAGAGACTACCACAGATACGCAGTATTTT	CASSQYPITTETTTDTQYF
TRBV5-1	TRBJ2-7	many	TRBD1	TGCGCCAGCAGCTTAGGGACAGGCGCCTACGAGCAGTACTTC	CASSLGTGAYEQYF
TRBV19	TRBJ2-2	many	.	TGTGCCGCCAAGGACCGAACCATTAACACCGGGGAGCTGTTTTTT	CAAKDRTINTGELFF
TRBV5-6	TRBJ2-1	many	.	TGTGCCAGCAGCTTGGCTACGGGGAATGAGCAGTTCTTC	CASSLATGNEQFF
TRBV18	TRBJ2-1	many	.	TGTGCCAGCTCACCACGACAGTCTACCTACAATGAGCAGTTCTTC	CASSPRQSTYNEQFF
TRBV7-9	TRBJ2-5	few	TRBD2	TGTGCCAGCAGCGAACTAGCGGGAGGAGGCGAGACCCAGTACTTC	CASSELAGGGETQYF
TRBV9	TRBJ2-3	many	.	TGTGCCAGCAGCGTAGGCACAGATACGCAGTATTTT	CASSVGTDTQYF
TRBV28	TRBJ1-2	many	TRBD1	TGTGCCAGCAGTTTATGGGGACAGTCTTTCGGTGGCTACACCTTC	CASSLWGQSFGGYTF
TRBV5-1	TRBJ2-3	many	.	TGCGCCAGCAGCCCCACGGCAGGGCTGGGTACAGATACGCAGTATTTT	CASSPTAGLGTDTQYF
TRBV5-1	TRBJ2-3	many	.	TGCGCCAGCAGCTTGTTCGGCAGCGTAGGGACAGATACGCAGTATTTT	CASSLFGSVGTDTQYF
TRBV7-9	TRBJ1-1	few	.	TGTGCCAGCAGCTTAGGGTGGGGGAGAAACACTGAAGCTTTCTTT	CASSLGWGRNTEAFF
TRBV6-5	TRBJ2-3	few	TRBD2	TGTGCCAGCAGGGGACTAGCGGGTGGTACGCAGTATTTT	CASRGLAGGTQYF
TRBV20-1	TRBJ1-1	many	.	TGCAGTGCTGAAACTTCACAGGTCCTAGAGTTGGCTTTCTTT	CSAETSQVLELAFF
TRBV27	TRBJ2-1	many	.	TGTGCCAGCAGTTTGAACTTTTACAATGAGCAGTTCTTC	CASSLNFYNEQFF
TRBV6-4	TRBJ1-2	many	.	TGTGCCAGCAGCCGCAGGGAGGGTGATGGCTACACCTTC	CASSRREGDGYTF
TRBV7-6	TRBJ2-2	few	TRBD2	TGTGCCAGCAGCTCGGGACTAGCGGGAGTTACGAACACCGGGGAGCTGTTTTTT	CASSSGLAGVTNTGELFF
TRBV2	TRBJ2-1	many	.	TGTGCCAGCAACGTCAATCGGGATGAGCAGTTCTTC	CASNVNRDEQFF
TRBV5-1	TRBJ2-3	many	.	TGCGCCAGCAGCTTGGTTTCACATGAGGCAGATACGCAGTATTTT	CASSLVSHEADTQYF
TRBV20-1	TRBJ2-5	few	TRBD2	TGCAGTACCTATTCTTTAGCGGGGCAAGAGACCCAGTACTTC	CSTYSLAGQETQYF
TRBV7-2	TRBJ2-1	few	TRBD1	TGTGCCAGCAGCTCGCGACAGGGGGCGAGTAATGAGCAGTTCTTC	CASSSRQGASNEQFF
TRBV13	TRBJ1-1	many	.	TGTGCCAGCAGCTCGTCCTACCGGGGGAGCACTGAAGCTTTCTTT	CASSSSYRGSTEAFF
TRBV7-3	TRBJ2-5	many	TRBD2	TGTGCCAGCAGCCCCTTAGCGGGAGGGCCCTCCGAGACCCAGTACTTC	CASSPLAGGPSETQYF
TRBV9	TRBJ1-5	many	.	TGTGCCAGCAGCGTAGGAGATAGCAATCAGCCCCAGCATTTT	CASSVGDSNQPQHF
TRBV10-3	TRBJ2-3	many	.	TGTGCCATCAGTGAATCCCCAAATGATACGCAGTATTTT	CAISESPNDTQYF
TRBV10-3	TRBJ2-2	.	.	TGTGCCATCAGTGGCGGGGCCAACACCGGGGAGCTGTTTTTT	CAISGGANTGELFF
TRBV19	TRBJ1-5	many	.	TGTGCCAGTAGTATATCCAGCTCCAATCAGCCCCAGCATTTT	CASSISSSNQPQHF
TRBV20-1	TRBJ2-1	many	TRBD2	TGCAGTGCTAGAGAGCTCCTAGCGGATAACAATGAGCAGTTCTTC	CSARELLADNNEQFF
TRBV3-1	TRBJ2-3	many	.	TGTGCCAGCAGCCAAGCTTTTGGGTACACAGATACGCAGTATTTT	CASSQAFGYTDTQYF
TRBV12-5	TRBJ2-3	few	.	TGTGCTAGTGGTTTGTTTCCTACGAATACGCAGTATTTT	CASGLFPTNTQYF